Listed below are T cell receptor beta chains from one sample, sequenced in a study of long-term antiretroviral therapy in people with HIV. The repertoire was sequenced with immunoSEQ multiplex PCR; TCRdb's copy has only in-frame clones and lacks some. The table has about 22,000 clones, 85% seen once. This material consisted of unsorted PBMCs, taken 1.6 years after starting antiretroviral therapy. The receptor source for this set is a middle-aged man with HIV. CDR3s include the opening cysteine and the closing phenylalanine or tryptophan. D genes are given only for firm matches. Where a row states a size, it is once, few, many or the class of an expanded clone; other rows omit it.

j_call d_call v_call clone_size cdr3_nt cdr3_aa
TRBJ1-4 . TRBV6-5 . TGTGCCAGCAGTTATGGCCAGGAGAATGAAAAACTGTTTTTT CASSYGQENEKLFF
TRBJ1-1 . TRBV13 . TGTGCCAGCAGCGCAGACCCTGGGAAAGGGGAAGCTTTCTTT CASSADPGKGEAFF
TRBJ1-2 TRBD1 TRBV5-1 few TGCGCCAGCAGCTTGGAAGGACAGGCGGAGTTGGGCTATGGCTACACCTTC CASSLEGQAELGYGYTF
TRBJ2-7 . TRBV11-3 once TGTGCCAGCAGCTTACGAGCGGCTAACTACGAGCAGTACTTC CASSLRAANYEQYF
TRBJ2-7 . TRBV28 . TGTGCCAGCAGCCCCGGGACTTGGCAGTACTTC CASSPGTWQYF
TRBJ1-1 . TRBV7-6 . TGTGCCAGCAGCCCGTGGGTCACGAACACTGAAGCTTTCTTT CASSPWVTNTEAFF
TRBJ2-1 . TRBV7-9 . TGTGCCAGCACCTTAAACGATGAGCAGTTCTTC CASTLNDEQFF
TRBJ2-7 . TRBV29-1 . TGCAGCGTTGTCCTGGCCGGCAGGGCCTACGAGCAGTACTTC CSVVLAGRAYEQYF
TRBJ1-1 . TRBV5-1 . TGCGCCAGCAGCTTTGGGACCATTAACACTGAAGCTTTCTTT CASSFGTINTEAFF
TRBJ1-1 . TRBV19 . TGTGCCAGTAGTATAAGTGGCAGCCTAAACACTGAAGCTTTCTTT CASSISGSLNTEAFF
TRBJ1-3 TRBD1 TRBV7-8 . TGTGCCAGCAGCTTAGGTGGACAGGGTAGCGGAAACACCATATATTTT CASSLGGQGSGNTIYF
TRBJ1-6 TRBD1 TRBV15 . TGTGCCACCAGCAGAGATTCTCCCAGGGGGTTTTCACGCAATTCACCCCTCCACTTT CATSRDSPRGFSRNSPLHF
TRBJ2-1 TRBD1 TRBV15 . TGTGCCACTCAAGGGACAGGGGCTTACAATGAGCAGTTCTTC CATQGTGAYNEQFF
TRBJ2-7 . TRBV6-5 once TGTGCCAGCAGTTATGCCGGGACTCCCTACGAGCAGTACTTC CASSYAGTPYEQYF
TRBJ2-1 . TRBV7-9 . TGTGCCAGCAGCTTAGCTTCTGAATACAATGAGCAGTTCTTC CASSLASEYNEQFF
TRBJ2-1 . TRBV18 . TGTGCCAGCTCACGAGAACAGGGCACTGAGCAGTTCTTC CASSREQGTEQFF
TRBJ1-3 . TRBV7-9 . TGTGCCAGCAGCTTACCTGGAAACACCATATATTTT CASSLPGNTIYF
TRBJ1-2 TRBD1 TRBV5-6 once TGTGCCAGCAGCTTCGGGACAGGGGGGGATGGCTACACCTTC CASSFGTGGDGYTF